Following are 21 T cell receptor beta chains from one sample sequenced in a study of cytomegalovirus exposure and HLA in healthy donors. PCR involved 60 Vbeta and 13 Jbeta primers. Here immunoSEQ multiplex PCR was the method, and the copy in TCRdb shows in-frame clones only, minus some. Of roughly 110,000 clones listed, 67% were seen once; the top ten hold roughly 8%. Sequencing was carried out using PBMCs. These receptors all stem from a man younger than 35 in good health and CMV-seropositive.

The chain is built from TRBV7-3 and TRBJ2-2; no firm D call. Germline V gene sequence: CDR1 SGHTA, CDR2 FQGTGA. V was shortened by 2 bases and J by 6 bases, with 7 bases between the two germline ends. There are 13 residues in the CDR3. CDR3 nucleotide sequence: TGTGCCAGCAGCTTAGCGGCACCCGGGGAGCTGTTTTTT. Translating gives CASSLAAPGELFF.

The chain has TRBV5-6 and TRBJ2-1, with 10 nucleotides matching TRBD2. CDR1 SGHDT and CDR2 YYEEEE come from the germline V gene. The J segment lost 8 bases and the V segment lost 4 bases, leaving 9 bases of the junction unmatched. The CDR3 has 15 residues. CDR3 region: CASSTTAGGRDEQFF. The CDR3 DNA reads TGTGCCAGCAGCACCACAGCGGGGGGGCGGGATGAGCAGTTCTTC.

This clone was counted between two and nine times. The chain couples TRBV6-5 to TRBJ2-7; D perhaps matches TRBD1 (6 bases). V gave up 3 bases and J gave up 3 bases, with 12 bases separating them. This CDR3 comprises 14 residues. CDR1 MNHEY and CDR2 SVGAGI come from the germline V gene. This CDR3 is CASSYGTTGYEQYF. The CDR3 DNA reads as TGTGCCAGCAGTTATGGGACGACAGGCTACGAGCAGTACTTC.

This chain connects TRBV5-4 to TRBJ2-7, with D possibly TRBD1 on 6 matching bases. V lost 4 bases to trimming and J lost 0 bases, with 11 bases between them. Germline CDR1 SGHNT, CDR2 YYREEE (reference sequence). There are 14 residues in the CDR3. The CDR3 protein is CASSPEGDSYEQYF. The DNA for the CDR3 is TGTGCCAGCAGCCCTGAGGGGGACTCCTACGAGCAGTACTTC.

J is TRBJ2-1 and V is TRBV5-1; D perhaps matches TRBD2 (8 bases). The germline gives CDR1 SGHRS, CDR2 YFSETQ. Trimming cost V 4 bases and J 6 bases, with 17 bases left between them. The CDR3 length is 15 residues. This chain's CDR3 is CASSPGGTVLNEQFF. As DNA, the CDR3 is TGCGCCAGCAGCCCGGGGGGGACAGTTCTCAATGAGCAGTTCTTC.

This clone occurred once. V and J are TRBV19 and TRBJ1-1, with a possible D match to TRBD1 (5 bases). The V end lost 4 bases, the J end lost 9 bases, and 9 bases lay between the germline ends. Germline values: CDR1 LNHDA, CDR2 SQIVND (reference sequence). The CDR3 is 11 amino acids. CDR3 bases: TGTGCCAGTAGTAGGGGCCAACAAGCTTTCTTT. It encodes CASSRGQQAFF. Drawing the rest from reference TRBV19 and TRBJ1-1, the complete variable domain is DGGITQSPKYLFRKEGQNVTLSCEQNLNHDAMYWYRQDPGQGLRLIYYSQIVNDFQKGDIAEGYSVSREKKESFPLTVTSAQKNPTAFYLCASSRGQQAFFGQGTRLTVV.

The chain joins TRBV2 to TRBJ1-1; TRBD1 aligns across 7 bases. This CDR3 is built from 15 residues. Germline loops: CDR1 SNHLY, CDR2 FYNNEI. Trimming cost V 5 bases and J 2 bases; bases outside gene matches: 8. As DNA, the CDR3 is TGTGCCAGCAGTACCCAGGGGACAGCCAACACTGAAGCTTTCTTT. It codes for CASSTQGTANTEAFF.

The rearrangement links TRBV2 to TRBJ2-1; possible D gene TRBD2, 6 bases. The V and J ends lost 5 bases and 7 bases respectively, with 15 bases between them. CDR3 length equals 14 residues. From germline, CDR1 is SNHLY and CDR2 FYNNEI. In DNA, the CDR3 is TGTGCCAGCAGTAACTACGCGGGAAGGAATGAGCAGTTCTTC. Translated: CASSNYAGRNEQFF.

The rearrangement links TRBV28 to TRBJ2-7; 8 nucleotides match TRBD1. CDR3 length: 16 residues. Unmatched junction bases numbered 12, after V lost 3 bases and J lost 5 bases. Germline-derived CDR1 and CDR2 are MDHEN and SYDVKM. DNA of the CDR3: TGTGCCAGCAGTTTCGGGAAGGGACAGGAAAAGCACGAGCAGTACGTC. Protein: CASSFGKGQEKHEQYV.

The CDR3 coding sequence is TGTGCCAGCAGTGTAGGGGGCATCACTGAAGCTTTCTTT. Translation: CASSVGGITEAFF. This rearrangement joins TRBV6-1 to TRBJ1-1; 7 bases match TRBD1. Germline V CDR1 and CDR2: MNHNS, SASEGT. This CDR3 comprises 13 residues. Unmatched junction bases numbered 3, after V lost 4 bases and J lost 4 bases.

The chain couples TRBV15 to TRBJ2-5; possible D gene TRBD1, 6 bases. Looked up from germline, CDR1 is LNHNV and CDR2 is YYDKDF (reference sequence). The CDR3 length is 15 residues. Trimming stripped 1 base from V and 7 bases from J, with 16 bases between. The chain's CDR3 is CATSRVGANRGTQYF. The CDR3 region has the DNA TGTGCCACCAGCAGAGTGGGGGCCAACCGGGGGACCCAGTACTTC.

The V and J genes are TRBV5-6 and TRBJ2-3; 7 bases agree with TRBD2. After removal of 3 bases from V and 2 bases from J, the junction contained 9 bases not matched to a gene. Germline V gene lookup returns CDR1 SGHDT and CDR2 YYEEEE. CDR3 length: 16 residues. This CDR3 is CASSWLGLAVTDTQYF. In DNA, the CDR3 is TGTGCCAGCAGCTGGCTGGGCCTAGCGGTCACAGATACGCAGTATTTT.

The V gene is TRBV6-7, the J gene TRBJ1-1; TRBD1 might be the D (5 bases). TRBV6-7 is given ORF status, its function remaining uncertain. The CDR3 contains 18 residues. Trimming removed 0 bases at V and 1 base at J, with 18 bases between. The DNA of the CDR3 is TGTGCCAGCAGTTACTCGTTCAGGGAGGGCAAAGAGAACACTGAAGCTTTCTTT. Protein: CASSYSFREGKENTEAFF.

The chain uses TRBV28 and TRBJ1-5; 9 bases agree with TRBD1. The CDR3 contains 14 residues. CDR1 and CDR2 (germline): MDHEN, SYDVKM. V trimming: 7 bases; J trimming: 9 bases; junction bases outside the gene matches: 10. The CDR3 is CASTTGQGNWPQHF. DNA for the CDR3: TGTGCCAGCACTACTGGACAGGGGAATTGGCCCCAGCATTTT. The entire variable domain, with the rest obtained from reference TRBV28 and TRBJ1-5, is as follows: DVKVTQSSRYLVKRTGEKVFLECVQDMDHENMFWYRQDPGLGLRLIYFSYDVKMKEKGDIPEGYSVSREKKERFSLILESASTNQTSMYLCASTTGQGNWPQHFGDGTRLSIL.

The rearrangement links TRBV5-6 to TRBJ2-3; D remains ambiguous. The CDR3 totals 16 residues. Germline V gene data show CDR1 as SGHDT and CDR2 as YYEEEE. Trimming cost V 4 bases and J 1 base, with 16 bases left between them. The CDR3 DNA reads TGTGCCAGCAGCCTCCCGGTCCACCGAGGCACAGATACGCAGTATTTT. This gives the protein CASSLPVHRGTDTQYF. Full variable domain (outside the CDR3, taken from reference TRBV5-6 and TRBJ2-3): DAGVTQSPTHLIKTRGQQVTLRCSPKSGHDTVSWYQQALGQGPQFIFQYYEEEERQRGNFPDRFSGHQFPNYSSELNVNALLLGDSALYLCASSLPVHRGTDTQYFGPGTRLTVL.

This clone turned up a few times. The rearrangement links TRBV5-4 to TRBJ1-1, with a weak D call TRBD1 (5 bases). Trimming stripped 0 bases from V and 4 bases from J, with 10 bases between. The germline CDR1 and CDR2 sequences are SGHNT and YYREEE (reference sequence). The CDR3 contains 14 residues. The CDR3 loop is CASSLVRDVTEAFF. The CDR3 DNA sequence: TGTGCCAGCAGCTTGGTGCGGGACGTCACTGAAGCTTTCTTT.

The V call is TRBV28, the J call TRBJ1-1; 7 bases line up with TRBD1. The CDR3 has 15 residues. Unmatched junction bases numbered 10, after V lost 5 bases and J lost 4 bases. Germline CDR1 reads MDHEN; CDR2 reads SYDVKM. The CDR3 protein is CASSPHGQARTEAFF. CDR3 nucleotides: TGTGCCAGCAGTCCTCATGGACAGGCCCGCACTGAAGCTTTCTTT.

This chain uses TRBV6-5 with TRBJ2-5; a possible D gene is TRBD1 (6 bases). Trimming pared 6 bases from V and 5 bases from J, leaving 19 bases between. The germline gives CDR1 MNHEY, CDR2 SVGAGI. This CDR3 is built from 15 residues. The CDR3 protein is CASRNRADRWETQYF. CDR3 sequence (DNA): TGTGCCAGCAGAAACCGGGCGGACAGATGGGAGACCCAGTACTTC.

This chain links TRBV5-5 with TRBJ1-1; D unclear. The length of the CDR3 is 14 residues. V gave up 1 base and J gave up 0 bases, with 7 bases separating them. Germline V gene sequence: CDR1 SGHKS, CDR2 YYEKEE (reference sequence). CDR3 DNA sequence: TGTGCCAGCAGCTTGTCCGGGATGAACACTGAAGCTTTCTTT. It is translated as CASSLSGMNTEAFF. Combining the CDR3 with reference TRBV5-5 and TRBJ1-1 gives the whole variable domain DAGVTQSPTHLIKTRGQQVTLRCSPISGHKSVSWYQQVLGQGPQFIFQYYEKEERGRGNFPDRFSARQFPNYSSELNVNALLLGDSALYLCASSLSGMNTEAFFGQGTRLTVV.

The V and J genes are TRBV6-5 and TRBJ2-3; 8 bases agree with TRBD2. Germline CDR1 is MNHEY and CDR2 is SVGAGI. This CDR3 spans 15 amino acids. V trimming: 2 bases; J trimming: 6 bases; junction bases outside the gene matches: 7. The CDR3 nucleotides read TGTGCCAGCAGTTACCTTAGCGGGGTGCTGGATACGCAGTATTTT. This translates into CASSYLSGVLDTQYF.

The chain has TRBV7-8 and TRBJ2-7; a possible D gene is TRBD1 (6 bases). Trimming pared 1 base from V and 1 base from J, leaving 8 bases between. Germline V gene lookup returns CDR1 SGHVS and CDR2 FQNEAQ. The CDR3 spans 14 residues. The CDR3 sequence is CASSLETGSYEQYV. CDR3 DNA: TGTGCCAGCAGCTTAGAGACAGGATCCTACGAGCAGTACGTC.